The T cell receptor (beta chain) under discussion was sequenced for a study of shared clonotypes between healthy human individuals. Overall study: Used for every donor were three CD4 naive, three CD4 memory, two CD8 naive and one CD8 memory plate.

Deep was the level used in running the assay. Sequencing used immunoSEQ multiplex PCR; TCRdb keeps in-frame clones, though not all of them. The sample gives some 240,000 clones, just over 65% of which show up once; 11% is in the top ten. Study conclusions and caveats: Sequencing of the sorted subsets was shown by rarefaction to be incomplete despite large depth.

V lost 3 bases and J lost 0, with 18 bases in between. This CDR3 is 17 amino acids long. CDR1 MNHEY and CDR2 SMNVEV come from the germline V gene (reference sequence). Turning to this clone: Antigen unknown.

This chain uses TRBV27 with TRBJ2-7; perhaps TRBD2 as D (5 bases). The source material was memory CD4+ T cells sorted from blood. Subset reported: CD45RA-negative fraction. This TCR was sampled from a man aged 30 to 45 in good health. The CDR3 DNA reads TGTGCCAGCAGTTTCTCCCGGACTTACCCTAGCTCCTACGAGCAGTACTTC. Amino acid sequence: CASSFSRTYPSSYEQYF.